This T cell receptor (beta chain) was captured by sequencing in a study of T cell repertoires in cytomegalovirus infection (dated by TCRdb to about 2019). About the investigation overall: Because public TCR beta signatures pointed to carriage of CMV infection together with the matching HLA type, the HLA type of each donor mattered for the analysis.

The study at large found these results: Carriers of CMV infection plus the relevant HLA type were discriminated by the cumulative frequency of public TCR beta family members in the study cohort and in an independent roughly 370-donor cohort. The ex vivo response was dominated by HLA-C-restricted CMV-specific TCR beta clonotypes, and the single most frequent clonotype in two of eight donors was supplied by these HLA-C-restricted clonotypes.

Of note for this clonotype: The clone's antigen remains unknown. No per-base quality is available; no much larger clone lies one base away.

Sequencing was performed on an Illumina HiSeq 1500. TCRdb's own reprocessing of the public reads used fastp at Q25 and MiXCR and kept productive beta chains. Rows merge per CDR3 protein into single entries with the most common DNA and genes. The sample table lists 480,000 or so distinct CDR3 sequences, over 9% of them with a count of one. The ten biggest clones cover roughly 10% of the sample. This receptor was taken from a human donor in good health (CMV status not recorded). Some clones in this sample may be carry-over from other donors' samples. Sequences were obtained from PBMCs.

The bases read TGTGCCAGCACCCCATCCCAGCGGGAGCATTACAATGAGCAGTTCTTC. It codes for CASTPSQREHYNEQFF. The chain employs TRBV7-9 and TRBJ2-1, and 8 junctional nucleotides match TRBD2. V ends up 7 bases short and J 4 bases short, with an unmatched junction base count of 12. From a lookup of the germline V gene (reference sequence), CDR1 and CDR2 are SEHNR and FQNEAQ. The CDR3 contains 16 residues, cysteine and phenylalanine counted. Only CDR3 DNA remains: 48 bases, in frame from the first base.